These 25 T cell receptor beta chains share one sample of origin, sequenced in a study of monozygotic twins with cystic fibrosis. Generated by immunoSEQ multiplex PCR, the TCRdb table keeps only in-frame clones and is missing some. The table lists 14,000 or so clones, approximately 92% of them singletons. The specimen was blood. All receptors derive from a girl aged 2 to 9 with cystic fibrosis.

V usage is TRBV5-6 and J usage is TRBJ1-5, with TRBD1 matching 8 bases. The V gene end was trimmed by 3 bases and the J gene end by 4 bases; junction bases not matched to a gene: 12. The CDR3 has 17 residues. The germline gives CDR1 SGHDT, CDR2 YYEEEE. CDR3 sequence (DNA): TGTGCCAGCAGCTGGGGTGGGACAGGCTCAGGAAATCAGCCCCAGCATTTT. Its protein product is CASSWGGTGSGNQPQHF.

The rearrangement joins TRBV6-5 to TRBJ1-1; TRBD1 might be the D (5 bases). Germline values: CDR1 MNHEY, CDR2 SVGAGI. This CDR3 has 14 residues. The germline V and J ends were trimmed by 7 bases and 1 base, with 13 bases remaining between them. Written as DNA, the CDR3 is TGTGCCAGCACACGGCACGGACAGAACACTGAAGCTTTCTTT. Translation: CASTRHGQNTEAFF.

This chain links TRBV18 with TRBJ1-1; D is unresolved. V shed 4 bases and J shed 2 bases, with 11 bases lying between them. The CDR3 is 14 amino acids. Germline assignment: CDR1 KGHSH and CDR2 LQKENI. The CDR3 region has the DNA TGTGCCAGCTCACGGGCGACACCTAACACTGAAGCTTTCTTT. It specifies CASSRATPNTEAFF.

The chain joins TRBV27 to TRBJ1-1; TRBD1 aligns across 7 bases. Per germline, CDR1 MNHEY and CDR2 SMNVEV (reference sequence). The CDR3 consists of 16 residues. J was trimmed by 10 bases and V by 2 bases; bases with no gene match: 16. CDR3 sequence (DNA): TGTGCCAGCAGTTTACTCACAGGGGTCTCTAATGGGCCAGCTTTCTTT. This translates into CASSLLTGVSNGPAFF.

The chain couples TRBV30 to TRBJ1-1; 8 bases match TRBD1. The germline gives CDR1 GTSNPN, CDR2 SVGIG (reference sequence). Trimming took 3 bases from V and 5 from J; bases not matched to a gene: 5. The CDR3 runs to 13 residues. The CDR3 sequence: CAWRLRQGTEAFF. DNA of the CDR3: TGTGCCTGGAGACTTAGACAGGGGACTGAAGCTTTCTTT. Full variable domain (rest looked up from reference TRBV30 and TRBJ1-1): SQTIHQWPATLVQPVGSPLSLECTVEGTSNPNLYWYRQAAGRGLQLLFYSVGIGQISSEVPQNLSASRPQDRQFILSSKKLLLSDSGFYLCAWRLRQGTEAFFGQGTRLTVV.

This chain joins TRBV5-4 and TRBJ2-1; TRBD2 agrees at 7 bases. This CDR3 is 16 amino acids long. J lost 4 bases, V lost 0 bases, and 7 bases had no gene match. Germline V gene sequence: CDR1 SGHNT, CDR2 YYREEE (reference sequence). CDR3 DNA: TGTGCCAGCAGCTTGGCCGGGGGGACTACATACAATGAGCAGTTCTTC. This codes for CASSLAGGTTYNEQFF.

There are a few counts of this clone. The chain carries TRBV27 and TRBJ2-1, with D unclear. CDR1 and CDR2 from the germline V gene are MNHEY and SMNVEV (reference sequence). This CDR3 is built from 11 residues. The V end lost 5 bases, the J end lost 4 bases, and 3 bases lay between the germline ends. CDR3 nucleotides: TGTGCCAGCAGTGTATACAATGAGCAGTTCTTC. This encodes CASSVYNEQFF.

The chain recombines TRBV18 with TRBJ2-3; TRBD2 matches 9 bases. The CDR3 extends over 17 amino acids. Germline loops: CDR1 KGHSH, CDR2 LQKENI. V lost 1 base and J lost 0; bases outside the gene matches: 5. The CDR3 sequence: CASSPLIAGGSTDTQYF. The CDR3 DNA reads as TGTGCCAGCTCACCACTGATCGCGGGAGGGAGCACAGATACGCAGTATTTT. Variable domain in full (rest from reference TRBV18 and TRBJ2-3): NAGVMQNPRHLVRRRGQEARLRCSPMKGHSHVYWYRQLPEEGLKFMVYLQKENIIDESGMPKERFSAEFPKEGPSILRIQQVVRGDSAAYFCASSPLIAGGSTDTQYFGPGTRLTVL.

This sequence joins TRBV10-3 and TRBJ2-1; tentative D call: TRBD2 (7 bases). Germline CDR1 reads ENHRY; CDR2 reads SYGVKD. The CDR3 consists of 15 residues. V was cut by 6 bases and J by 7 bases, with 19 bases left in between. In DNA, the CDR3 is TGTGCCATCAGCGATCCGAGGGGGGGGCCAAATGAGCAGTTCTTC. Translated: CAISDPRGGPNEQFF.

This chain joins TRBV5-1 and TRBJ2-1, with TRBD2 matching 9 bases. The J segment lost 5 bases and the V segment lost 0 bases, leaving 9 bases of the junction unmatched. This CDR3 spans 17 amino acids. CDR1 is SGHRS, CDR2 YFSETQ, per germline. The CDR3 loop reads CASSLGLAARENNEQFF. The CDR3 coding sequence is TGCGCCAGCAGCTTGGGACTAGCGGCCAGGGAAAACAATGAGCAGTTCTTC. Drawing the rest from reference TRBV5-1 and TRBJ2-1, the complete variable domain is KAGVTQTPRYLIKTRGQQVTLSCSPISGHRSVSWYQQTPGQGLQFLFEYFSETQRNKGNFPGRFSGRQFSNSRSEMNVSTLELGDSALYLCASSLGLAARENNEQFFGPGTRLTVL.

The J gene is TRBJ2-5, the V gene TRBV10-1; 7 bases map to TRBD1. The V gene end was trimmed by 5 bases and the J gene end by 1 base; junction bases not matched to a gene: 7. The CDR3 is 15 residues long. Per the germline V gene, CDR1 is WNHNN and CDR2 is SYGVQD (reference sequence). The CDR3 loop is CASSLLRGPQETQYF. CDR3 nucleotide sequence: TGCGCCAGCAGTCTCCTGAGGGGGCCCCAAGAGACCCAGTACTTC.

The chain employs TRBV5-5 and TRBJ1-5; possible D gene TRBD1, 6 bases. The V end lost 4 bases, the J end lost 8 bases, and 13 bases lay between the germline ends. This CDR3 has 13 amino acids. CDR1 SGHKS and CDR2 YYEKEE come from the germline V gene (reference sequence). The DNA for the CDR3 is TGTGCCAGCAGCCCCGACAGGTACAAGCCCCAGCATTTT. Protein product: CASSPDRYKPQHF.

This rearrangement joins TRBV6-1 to TRBJ1-2, with a tentative D call TRBD1 (6 bases). Germline V gene sequence: CDR1 MNHNS, CDR2 SASEGT. Deletions cut 1 base from V and 4 bases from J, with 13 bases between. The CDR3 covers 15 residues. The CDR3 bases are TGTGCCAGCAGTGAAGTCAGGGGAGCTTTCTATGGCTACACCTTC. It translates to CASSEVRGAFYGYTF.

Here the CDR3 DNA reads TGTGCCAGCAGTCCAACAGGGGTATGGGAGCAGTACTTC. It codes for CASSPTGVWEQYF. The chain links TRBV6-1 to TRBJ2-7; TRBD1 aligns across 7 bases. The V gene end was trimmed by 5 bases and the J gene end by 7 bases; junction bases not matched to a gene: 8. Germline V gene lookup returns CDR1 MNHNS and CDR2 SASEGT. This CDR3 spans 13 amino acids.

The chain has TRBV19 and TRBJ2-2, with D hard to call. Germline V gene lookup returns CDR1 LNHDA and CDR2 SQIVND (reference sequence). V was clipped by 0 bases and J by 5 bases, with 10 bases between them. The CDR3 extends over 15 amino acids. The CDR3 region has the DNA TGTGCCAGTAGTATAGAGGCGGATTGGACCGGGGAGCTGTTTTTT. Translated: CASSIEADWTGELFF.

The gene calls are TRBV7-2 and TRBJ1-2, with 7 nucleotides matching TRBD1. The CDR3 totals 16 residues. Trimming removed 1 base from V and 5 bases from J; junction bases left unmatched: 10. Per the germline V gene, CDR1 is SGHTA and CDR2 is FQGNSA. The DNA of the CDR3 is TGTGCCAGCAGCTTAGTGAAGGGGGCTCGGAGTTATGGCTACACCTTC. Translation gives CASSLVKGARSYGYTF.

The chain uses TRBV21-1 and TRBJ2-7; the table names TRBD1, a call not compared with the DNA. TRBV21-1 is a pseudogene locus. The CDR3 sequence is 16 residues long. CDR3 nucleotides: TGTGCCAGCAGCAAAGAACATCTTTGCCCGATCTACGAGCAGTACTTC. Its translation is CASSKEHLCPIYEQYF.

Worth noting for this clone: At one end, the junction sequence differs from germline, possibly due to a read error. The V call is TRBV7-9, the J call TRBJ2-3; TRBD2 matches 9 bases. The CDR3 sequence is 14 residues long. The germline V gene has CDR1 SEHNR and CDR2 FQNEAQ (reference sequence). Here the CDR3 reads CASSLAGSTDTQYF. The CDR3 region has the DNA TGTGCCAGCAGCCTAGCGGGAAGCACAGATACGCAGTATTTT.

This clone was observed once. This chain uses TRBV28 with TRBJ1-2, with D tentatively TRBD1 (5 bases). The CDR3 consists of 14 residues. Germline CDR1 MDHEN, CDR2 SYDVKM. Trimming left V 4 bases short and J 7 bases short, with 16 bases between. The CDR3 DNA is TGTGCCAGCAGTTCCCCCAAGGGGCTCTTTGGCTACACCTTC. Translating it yields CASSSPKGLFGYTF.

V gene TRBV11-2 combines with J gene TRBJ1-2; no reliable D call. CDR3 length: 15 amino acids. The germline V gene has CDR1 SGHAT and CDR2 FQNNGV. V dropped 5 bases and J dropped 8 bases, with 21 bases sitting between them. In DNA, the CDR3 is TGTGCCAGCAGCCCATCGGAGGGCTCCGAGCGGGGCTACACCTTC. Protein: CASSPSEGSERGYTF.

This rearrangement joins TRBV9 to TRBJ2-1; 7 positions agree with TRBD2. Looked up from germline, CDR1 is SGDLS and CDR2 is YYNGEE. The CDR3 covers 18 residues. The V segment lost 0 bases and the J segment 6 bases; nucleotides outside the gene matches: 15. The CDR3 is CASSVVGAARESSNEQFF. CDR3 coding DNA: TGTGCCAGCAGCGTAGTAGGAGCCGCGCGGGAGAGTAGCAATGAGCAGTTCTTC. Full variable domain (rest looked up from reference TRBV9 and TRBJ2-1): DSGVTQTPKHLITATGQRVTLRCSPRSGDLSVYWYQQSLDQGLQFLIQYYNGEERAKGNILERFSAQQFPDLHSELNLSSLELGDSALYFCASSVVGAARESSNEQFFGPGTRLTVL.

The chain couples TRBV2 to TRBJ2-7; TRBD2 matches 10 bases. CDR3 size: 15 residues. Germline V gene data show CDR1 as SNHLY and CDR2 as FYNNEI. V gave up 2 bases and J gave up 3 bases; unmatched junction bases: 4. CDR3 region: CASSEKAGGIYEQYF. DNA of the CDR3: TGTGCCAGCAGTGAAAAAGCGGGAGGGATCTACGAGCAGTACTTC.

The chain carries TRBV2 and TRBJ1-1; unclear D gene. The CDR3 totals 14 residues. The germline CDR1 and CDR2 sequences are SNHLY and FYNNEI. The V gene lost 7 bases and the J gene lost 4 bases, with 16 bases spanning the gap. The CDR3 loop is CASKYLTPATEAFF. CDR3 nucleotides: TGTGCCAGCAAGTACCTCACCCCGGCCACTGAAGCTTTCTTT.

The chain links TRBV23-1 to TRBJ1-1; D is unresolved. TRBV23-1 carries the ORF label, with uncertain function. The V gene lost 0 bases and the J gene lost 2 bases, with 13 bases spanning the gap. The CDR3 contains 16 residues. CDR3 DNA sequence: TGCGCCAGCAGTCAATCGAGGGTCCCGGGAAACACTGAAGCTTTCTTT. This translates into CASSQSRVPGNTEAFF.

This clone was seen just once. The chain joins TRBV5-4 to TRBJ1-1, with D unclear. CDR1 and CDR2 (germline): SGHNT, YYREEE (reference sequence). The CDR3 length is 11 residues. The V end was cut by 3 bases, the J end by 3 bases, with 3 bases between. DNA for the CDR3: TGTGCCAGCAGCTCATACACTGAAGCTTTCTTT. This codes for CASSSYTEAFF.